Following are 10 T cell receptor beta chains from one sample sequenced in a study of blood T cells in healthy people across ages. A second PCR of about 7 to 11 cycles used a sample-barcoded 5' primer and a J-beta primer mix. TCRdb re-called the 5' RACE reads with MiXCR, one entry per CDR3 protein. The profile covers 1.2 million to 1.5 million distinct CDR3 sequences, with roughly 40% appearing a single time and approximately 7.9% taken by the ten largest. The sequenced sample consisted of blood. The receptors derive from a woman in her late teens or twenties in good health.

This rearrangement joins TRBV9 to TRBJ2-1; weak D call: TRBD2 (5 bases). The end of the DNA fits TRBJ2-7 better, so the J call may be wrong. Per the germline V gene, CDR1 is SGDLS and CDR2 is YYNGEE. CDR3 length equals 16 residues. The CDR3 sequence: CASSVGAQRSYNEQYF. DNA of the CDR3: TGTGCCAGCAGCGTAGGAGCCCAGCGGTCCTACAATGAGCAGTACTTC.

This sequence joins TRBV20-1 and TRBJ2-3; possible D gene TRBD2, 5 bases. This CDR3 spans 13 amino acids. CDR1 DFQATT and CDR2 SNEGSKA come from the germline V gene (reference sequence). V was pared by 8 bases and J by 0 bases, with 12 bases between. This chain's CDR3 is CSRPGGSTDTQYF. In DNA form, the CDR3 reads TGCAGTCGTCCGGGCGGGAGCACAGATACGCAGTATTTT.

This clonotype was seen a handful of times. The chain couples TRBV5-1 to TRBJ2-3; D is ambiguous. V shed 0 bases and J shed 2 bases, with 10 bases lying between them. The CDR3 has 15 amino acids. The germline gives CDR1 SGHRS, CDR2 YFSETQ. CDR3 bases: TGCGCCAGCAGCTTGGTTCGCGGAACCACAGATACGCAGTATTTT. Translated: CASSLVRGTTDTQYF.

This clonotype was counted between two and nine times. The chain uses TRBV29-1 and TRBJ2-3, with TRBD2 matching 8 bases. The germline V gene encodes CDR1 SQVTM and CDR2 ANQGSEA. J gave up 5 bases and V 7 bases, and 8 bases lay outside the gene matches. This CDR3 comprises 13 residues. CDR3 nucleotide sequence: TGCAGCGCCCCCCGGGGGGGAGAAGATACGCAGTATTTT. Encoded protein: CSAPRGGEDTQYF.

A remark on this clonotype: A much larger clone sits a single nucleotide away, making a read error possible. The rearrangement links TRBV29-1 to TRBJ1-2; no definite D call. Germline CDR1 SQVTM, CDR2 ANQGSEA. This CDR3 spans 11 amino acids. Trimming took off 8 bases at V and 6 bases at J, with 13 bases between the two ends. The CDR3 sequence is CSLTRANGYTF. CDR3 DNA: TGCAGCCTTACAAGGGCGAATGGCTACACCTTC.

This clonotype turned up a few times. The J gene is TRBJ1-5, the V gene TRBV14; 10 bases are shared with TRBD1. V trimming: 4 bases; J trimming: 7 bases; junction bases outside the gene matches: 13. Germline CDR1 SGHDN, CDR2 FVKESK. The CDR3 consists of 17 residues. CDR3 nucleotides: TGTGCCAGCAGCCCAGATTCCGGGACAGGGGTAAAGCAGCCCCAGCATTTT. This codes for CASSPDSGTGVKQPQHF. The whole variable domain, filled in from reference TRBV14 and TRBJ1-5, reads EAGVTQFPSHSVIEKGQTVTLRCDPISGHDNLYWYRRVMGKEIKFLLHFVKESKQDESGMPNNRFLAERTGGTYSTLKVQPAELEDSGVYFCASSPDSGTGVKQPQHFGDGTRLSIL.

The table lists this clonotype with a few counts. This chain joins TRBV27 and TRBJ1-1, with 7 bases matching TRBD1. The CDR3 sequence is 13 residues long. Germline trimming cut 8 bases from V and 2 bases from J; bases unmatched to any gene: 5. CDR1 is MNHEY, CDR2 SMNVEV, per germline (reference sequence). The CDR3 bases are TGTGCCAGCCAGGGGGGCTACAACACTGAAGCTTTCTTT. Amino acid sequence: CASQGGYNTEAFF.

V gene TRBV27 combines with J gene TRBJ2-3; 7 bases are shared with TRBD2. The V gene's germline CDR1 is MNHEY and CDR2 SMNVEV (reference sequence). The CDR3 has 17 residues. V shed 6 bases, J shed 6 bases, and the junction held 18 bases outside the gene matches. In DNA, the CDR3 is TGTGCCAGCAGCACCTCCCCCCTAGCGGCAGGCGGGGATACGCAGTATTTT. Its translation: CASSTSPLAAGGDTQYF.

This clonotype has just a few counts. CDR3 amino acids: CASRVIYEQYF. The CDR3 DNA follows: TGTGCCAGCAGGGTAATCTACGAGCAGTACTTC. The chain has TRBV2 and TRBJ2-7; the D is unclear. CDR1 SNHLY and CDR2 FYNNEI come from the germline V gene. V was cut by 6 bases and J by 3 bases, with 6 bases left in between. This CDR3 is built from 11 residues. Variable domain in full (rest from reference TRBV2 and TRBJ2-7): EPEVTQTPSHQVTQMGQEVILRCVPISNHLYFYWYRQILGQKVEFLVSFYNNEISEKSEIFDDQFSVERPDGSNFTLKIRSTKLEDSAMYFCASRVIYEQYFGPGTRLTVT.

CDR3 loop: CASSGRDRGYGYTF. The CDR3 region has the DNA TGTGCCAGCAGCGGACGGGACAGGGGGTATGGCTACACCTTC. The chain is built from TRBV6-5 and TRBJ1-2; 11 bases fit TRBD1. The CDR3 has 14 amino acids. Per germline, CDR1 MNHEY and CDR2 SVGAGI. Trimming removed 6 bases from V and 5 bases from J; junction bases left unmatched: 5.